This note documents a single T cell receptor beta chain sequence. Its antigen is unidentified. Trimming removed 7 bases from V and 9 bases from J; junction bases left unmatched: 10. Germline CDR1 reads ENHRY; CDR2 reads SYGVKD. This CDR3 is built from 14 residues. Profiled with immunoSEQ multiplex PCR; TCRdb holds only in-frame clones, not every one. Among roughly 11,000 clones listed, 70% to 85% were seen once. The record originates from a study of graft-versus-host responses after intestinal transplantation. At the level of the study: Each recipient received a multivisceral, liver-intestinal, or isolated intestinal graft. All of the recipients had induction that used anti-thymocyte globulin, then tacrolimus and steroids for approximately 3 years.

Graft-derived tissue was subjected to processing to liberate intraepithelial and lamina propria lymphocytes. Study-wide points: GvH clones surfaced in recipient marrow, some emerging earlier in ileum or blood. Some patients had graft-donor T cell macrochimerism, and their allografts showed high graft-versus-host to host-versus-graft clonal ratios.

This receptor was taken from a human patient who received an intestinal transplant, so some T cells may come from the graft donor. The V gene is TRBV10-3, the J gene TRBJ2-1, with TRBD2 matching over 9 bases. This material consisted of ileum tissue, taken roughly 5 months after intestinal transplantation. The CDR3 coding sequence is TGTGCCATCAAAGCGGCGGGGGGGCAGGGTGAGCAGTTCTTC. It yields the protein CAIKAAGGQGEQFF.